Listed below are T cell receptor beta chains from one sample, sequenced in a study of human T cells and chemical hapten exposure. TCRdb re-called the 5' RACE reads through MiXCR, storing one row per CDR3 protein. The repertoire holds under 85,000 distinct CDR3 sequences, with about 8% as singletons. The receptor source for this set is a male donor in good health. The CDR3 runs from the conserved cysteine through the conserved F or W. Fields, in order: V gene, clone size, D gene, J gene, CDR3 DNA, CDR3 protein. A D gene is named only where the DNA matches it firmly. Size values are once, few and many counts, or a class for expanded clones, and some rows have none.

v_gene: TRBV27; abundance: many; d_gene: -; j_gene: TRBJ1-5; CDR3nt: TGTGCCAGCAGTTTAGCTTTCACGAGCAATCAGCCCCAGCATTTT; CDR3aa: CASSLAFTSNQPQHF
v_gene: TRBV11-2; abundance: -; d_gene: -; j_gene: TRBJ1-6; CDR3nt: TGTGCCAGCAGCCGCTCCTATAATTCACCCCTCCACTTT; CDR3aa: CASSRSYNSPLHF
v_gene: TRBV29-1; abundance: many; d_gene: -; j_gene: TRBJ2-7; CDR3nt: TGCAGCGTTGTGAACAGGGTGGACGAGCAGTACTTC; CDR3aa: CSVVNRVDEQYF
v_gene: TRBV12-3/TRBV12-4; abundance: few; d_gene: TRBD2; j_gene: TRBJ2-2; CDR3nt: TGTGCCAGCAGTCCCCTGGGGGGGACCAACACCGGGGAGCTGTTTTTT; CDR3aa: CASSPLGGTNTGELFF
v_gene: TRBV5-1; abundance: -; d_gene: -; j_gene: TRBJ1-1; CDR3nt: TGCGCCAGCAGCTTGGAGAGGGTAAGGACTGAAGCTTTCTTT; CDR3aa: CASSLERVRTEAFF
v_gene: TRBV5-4; abundance: many; d_gene: -; j_gene: TRBJ2-7; CDR3nt: TGTGCCAGCAGCGATCGGACGTCCTCCTACGAGCAGTACTTC; CDR3aa: CASSDRTSSYEQYF
v_gene: TRBV18; abundance: many; d_gene: TRBD1; j_gene: TRBJ2-2; CDR3nt: TGTGCCAGCTCACCGGGATCTACAGGGGCGAACACCGGGGAGCTGTTTTTT; CDR3aa: CASSPGSTGANTGELFF
v_gene: TRBV5-4; abundance: few; d_gene: TRBD1; j_gene: TRBJ2-2; CDR3nt: TGTGCCAGCAGCTCCTGGACAGGGGCAAGCGCCGGGGAGCTGTTTTTT; CDR3aa: CASSSWTGASAGELFF
v_gene: TRBV29-1; abundance: -; d_gene: TRBD1; j_gene: TRBJ1-1; CDR3nt: TGCAGCGTTGAGGGGACAGGACGGAACACTGAAGCTTTCTTT; CDR3aa: CSVEGTGRNTEAFF
v_gene: TRBV20-1; abundance: many; d_gene: TRBD2; j_gene: TRBJ2-2; CDR3nt: TGCAGTGCTAGAGAGGGGGGGGACACCGGGGAGCTGTTTTTT; CDR3aa: CSAREGGDTGELFF
v_gene: TRBV5-5; abundance: -; d_gene: TRBD2; j_gene: TRBJ2-3; CDR3nt: TGTGCCAGCAGCTTGGGTAGGCTAGCGGGAAAGACAGATACGCAGTATTTT; CDR3aa: CASSLGRLAGKTDTQYF
v_gene: TRBV14; abundance: many; d_gene: TRBD2; j_gene: TRBJ2-1; CDR3nt: TGTGCCAGCAGCCACCTAGCGGGAGGGCCCTACAATGAGCAGTTCTTC; CDR3aa: CASSHLAGGPYNEQFF
v_gene: TRBV12-5; abundance: few; d_gene: -; j_gene: TRBJ1-3; CDR3nt: TGTGCTAGTGGTTTGGCAGGGACCTCTGGAAACACCATATATTTT; CDR3aa: CASGLAGTSGNTIYF
v_gene: TRBV5-1; abundance: many; d_gene: -; j_gene: TRBJ2-2; CDR3nt: TGCGCCAGCAGCTTGGTACGGGACACCGGGGAGCTGTTTTTT; CDR3aa: CASSLVRDTGELFF
v_gene: TRBV2; abundance: many; d_gene: TRBD1; j_gene: TRBJ1-2; CDR3nt: TGTGCCAGCAGTGCGTCACAGGGGGCGAACTATGGCTACACCTTC; CDR3aa: CASSASQGANYGYTF
v_gene: TRBV7-8; abundance: -; d_gene: -; j_gene: TRBJ1-2; CDR3nt: TGTGCCAGCAGCTTAGGACGTATATATGGCTACACCTTC; CDR3aa: CASSLGRIYGYTF
v_gene: TRBV12-3/TRBV12-4; abundance: -; d_gene: -; j_gene: TRBJ2-7; CDR3nt: TGTGCCAGCAGGATCCGGACGGGGAGCTCCTACGAGCAGTACTTC; CDR3aa: CASRIRTGSSYEQYF
v_gene: TRBV6-5; abundance: many; d_gene: -; j_gene: TRBJ2-3; CDR3nt: TGTGCCAGCAGTTACCGTACAGGGTCCACAGATACGCAGTATTTT; CDR3aa: CASSYRTGSTDTQYF
v_gene: TRBV20-1; abundance: few; d_gene: TRBD1; j_gene: TRBJ1-1; CDR3nt: TGCAGTGCCGGAACGACAGGGACGAACACTGAAGCTTTCTTT; CDR3aa: CSAGTTGTNTEAFF
v_gene: TRBV5-1; abundance: few; d_gene: -; j_gene: TRBJ2-3; CDR3nt: TGCGCCAGCAGCCCCGGACAGAGCACAGATACGCAGTATTTT; CDR3aa: CASSPGQSTDTQYF
v_gene: TRBV10-1; abundance: few; d_gene: -; j_gene: TRBJ1-1; CDR3nt: TGCGCCAGCAGTGAAAGGGGAGTCGCTGAAGCTTTCTTT; CDR3aa: CASSERGVAEAFF
v_gene: TRBV6-1; abundance: few; d_gene: -; j_gene: TRBJ2-1; CDR3nt: TGTGCCAGCAAGGGGCCGAAAGAATCCTCCTACAATGAGCAGTTCTTC; CDR3aa: CASKGPKESSYNEQFF
v_gene: TRBV6-2/TRBV6-3; abundance: -; d_gene: TRBD2; j_gene: TRBJ2-1; CDR3nt: TGTGCCAGCAGTTACGGTCAGCGGGGGCTTTCCAATGAGCAGTTCTTC; CDR3aa: CASSYGQRGLSNEQFF